This note documents a single T cell receptor beta chain sequence. As yet, its antigen is unknown. The PCR used 60 Vbeta and 13 Jbeta primers. This table comes from immunoSEQ multiplex PCR, and its TCRdb copy is limited to in-frame clones, with some not included. The sample shows 130,000 or so clones, roughly 9% of them seen only once. The V end lost 0 bases, the J end lost 4 bases, and 10 bases lay between the germline ends. CDR3 size: 14 residues. Germline values: CDR1 SGHNT, CDR2 YYREEE (reference sequence). These data originate in a study of cytomegalovirus exposure and HLA in healthy donors. Study information: Sequencing of roughly 180 million T cells in an earlier analysis found around 110 million unique TCR beta sequences.

Study-wide findings and caveats: Productive status was seen about 87% or about 30% of the time for most TCR beta V segments in an earlier analysis.

Sequencing was carried out using PBMCs. The chain couples TRBV5-4 to TRBJ1-2; TRBD1 might be the D (6 bases). The clonotype originates from a woman aged 40 to 55 in good health and CMV-seropositive. The CDR3: CASSLAGAGYGYTF. The CDR3 DNA reads as TGTGCCAGCAGCTTGGCAGGGGCCGGCTATGGCTACACCTTC.